A single sample is the source of the 27 T cell receptor beta chains below, sequenced in a study of CD8 T cells in ankylosing spondylitis. The study's findings and limits: Made up of eight highly homologous variants, a TCR beta motif appeared characteristic of ankylosing spondylitis blood.

TCRdb used MiXCR to reprocess the 5' RACE reads, holding one entry per CDR3 protein. The table has fewer than 500,000 distinct CDR3 sequences, roughly 26% seen once. These receptors' targets are unknown. Specimen: blood, either unsorted or a sorted T cell fraction (not recorded which). Source of these receptors: a male donor with ankylosing spondylitis.

The J gene is TRBJ2-7, the V gene TRBV3-1; D tentatively reads TRBD1 or TRBD2 (5 bases each). V was trimmed by 3 bases and J by 2 bases, leaving 14 bases between them. The CDR3 runs to 15 residues. Germline lookup yields CDR1 LGHDT and CDR2 YNNKEL (reference sequence). The chain's CDR3 is CASSHDYLRAYEQYF. Written as DNA, the CDR3 is TGTGCCAGCAGCCACGACTACCTCAGGGCCTACGAGCAGTACTTC.

Many counts were recorded for this clonotype. As DNA, the CDR3 is TGTGCCAGCAGTAGTTCCCTATGGAACACCGGGGAGCTGTTTTTT. It codes for CASSSSLWNTGELFF. This sequence joins TRBV5-6 and TRBJ2-2; D remains unclear. The CDR3 is 15 residues long. Trimming stripped 5 bases from V and 1 base from J, with 12 bases between. Germline CDR1 reads SGHDT; CDR2 reads YYEEEE.

This clonotype was recorded at least ten times. This rearrangement joins TRBV7-8 to TRBJ1-5; TRBD1 might be the D (5 bases). The CDR3 consists of 14 residues. Per germline, CDR1 SGHVS and CDR2 FQNEAQ. The germline V and J ends were trimmed by 7 bases and 2 bases, with 12 bases remaining between them. The CDR3 reads CASNWGTGNQPQHF. CDR3 nucleotides: TGTGCCAGCAACTGGGGGACGGGCAATCAGCCCCAGCATTTT.

This clonotype showed up just a few times. CDR3 DNA sequence: TGTGCCAGCAGCTTAAGTACAGGCTATGGCTACACCTTC. Translating gives CASSLSTGYGYTF. The chain uses TRBV11-2 and TRBJ1-2; D possibly corresponds to TRBD1 (5 bases). Deletions cut 2 bases from V and 4 bases from J, with 8 bases between. This CDR3 contains 13 residues. Germline lookup yields CDR1 SGHAT and CDR2 FQNNGV.

The chain couples TRBV29-1 to TRBJ2-2; TRBD1 matches 7 bases. Germline V gene sequence: CDR1 SQVTM, CDR2 ANQGSEA. This CDR3 region has 13 residues. The junction had 0 bases not matched to a gene; V was cut back by 4 bases and J by 1 base. The CDR3 DNA is TGCAGCGTTGGGACAGGGAACACCGGGGAGCTGTTTTTT. Translation: CSVGTGNTGELFF.

The chain employs TRBV5-1 and TRBJ1-2, with TRBD1 as a possible D gene (5 bases). This CDR3 is built from 17 residues. The V and J ends lost 1 base and 6 bases respectively, with 22 bases between them. Germline V gene lookup returns CDR1 SGHRS and CDR2 YFSETQ. CDR3 sequence (DNA): TGCGCCAGCAGCTTGTCTTTTAACCTCCGCCAGGGCCATGGCTACACCTTC. Its translation: CASSLSFNLRQGHGYTF.

The genes are TRBV5-1 and TRBJ2-5; 13 bases are shared with TRBD2. The CDR3 consists of 17 residues. V was clipped by 4 bases and J by 1 base; unmatched bases: 7. Germline V gives CDR1 SGHRS, CDR2 YFSETQ. The CDR3 sequence: CASSPRTSGRGQETQYF. The CDR3 DNA follows: TGCGCCAGCAGCCCCCGGACTAGCGGGAGAGGCCAAGAGACCCAGTACTTC.

This clonotype was detected a few times. The V and J genes are TRBV18 and TRBJ2-5; 7 bases are shared with TRBD1. The CDR3 consists of 15 residues. Germline CDR1 KGHSH, CDR2 LQKENI. V dropped 3 bases and J dropped 3; count of bases not matched to a gene: 7. The CDR3 coding sequence is TGTGCCAGCTCACCCCGAACCGGGACAGAAGAGACCCAGTACTTC. Encoded protein: CASSPRTGTEETQYF.

This clonotype was seen more than once but under ten times. The rearrangement links TRBV6-1 to TRBJ2-3; weak D call: TRBD1 (6 bases). CDR3 length: 13 residues. CDR1 MNHNS and CDR2 SASEGT come from the germline V gene. Trimming removed 8 bases at V and 1 base at J, with 10 bases between. The CDR3 loop reads CASQGPGTDTQYF. DNA of the CDR3: TGTGCCAGCCAGGGGCCCGGCACAGATACGCAGTATTTT.

There are a few counts of this clonotype. The chain uses TRBV5-1 and TRBJ1-4; the match to TRBD1 covers 9 bases. V dropped 7 bases and J dropped 2; count of bases not matched to a gene: 6. The CDR3 is 15 residues long. Germline-derived CDR1 and CDR2 are SGHRS and YFSETQ. The CDR3 DNA sequence: TGCGCCAGCGGAGAACAGGGGGCGACTAATGAAAAACTGTTTTTT. This sequence encodes CASGEQGATNEKLFF.

In its sample, this clonotype was seen a few times. V and J are TRBV30 and TRBJ1-5; no firm D call. Looked up from germline, CDR1 is GTSNPN and CDR2 is SVGIG (reference sequence). Deletions cut 4 bases from V and 6 bases from J, with 13 bases between. The length of the CDR3 is 13 residues. CDR3: CAWNGQEGQPQHF. The CDR3 region has the DNA TGTGCCTGGAACGGGCAGGAGGGTCAGCCCCAGCATTTT.

The gene calls are TRBV20-1 and TRBJ1-2; a possible D gene is TRBD1 (5 bases). Trimming stripped 0 bases from V and 2 bases from J, with 13 bases between. The CDR3 runs 15 residues. CDR1 is DFQATT, CDR2 SNEGSKA, per germline (reference sequence). DNA of the CDR3: TGCAGTGCTAGAGATCCATCCCGGGACAACTATGGCTACACCTTC. It encodes CSARDPSRDNYGYTF.

This clonotype was seen repeatedly, ten times or more. This sequence joins TRBV24-1 and TRBJ2-1; D unclear. CDR3 length equals 16 residues. The V end lost 2 bases, the J end lost 4 bases, and 14 bases lay between the germline ends. CDR1 is KGHDR, CDR2 SFDVKD, per germline. CDR3 protein: CATSDSRRSQYNEQFF. DNA for the CDR3: TGTGCCACCAGTGATTCCAGGAGAAGCCAGTACAATGAGCAGTTCTTC.

The chain is built from TRBV20-1 and TRBJ2-3; D uncertain. V was shortened by 5 bases and J by 2 bases, with 8 bases between the two germline ends. The length of the CDR3 is 12 residues. The germline gives CDR1 DFQATT, CDR2 SNEGSKA (reference sequence). For the CDR3, the DNA is TGCAGTGCTCGGCATGACACAGATACGCAGTATTTT. It specifies CSARHDTDTQYF.

This clonotype was counted between two and nine times. The chain links TRBV20-1 to TRBJ2-7, with TRBD2 matching over 7 bases. The CDR3 totals 12 residues. V was clipped by 7 bases and J by 2 bases; unmatched bases: 5. Germline-derived CDR1 and CDR2 are DFQATT and SNEGSKA (reference sequence). The CDR3 is CSGSGATYEQYF. The CDR3 coding sequence is TGCAGTGGGAGCGGGGCTACCTACGAGCAGTACTTC.

The V and J genes are TRBV12-3 or TRBV12-4 and TRBJ2-7; D tentatively reads TRBD1 or TRBD2 (6 bases each). This CDR3 is built from 15 residues. The V gene lost 6 bases and the J gene lost 4 bases, with 19 bases spanning the gap. The CDR3 DNA reads TGTGCCAGCAGCCCATGGGGGGCGGGATCGTACGAGCAGTACTTC. Its translation is CASSPWGAGSYEQYF.

This clonotype was found a few times. This chain joins TRBV6-6 and TRBJ2-2; D tentatively fits TRBD1 or TRBD2 (5 bases each). The CDR3 runs 13 residues. Trimming shortened V by 10 bases and J by 2 bases, and 11 bases separated the two germline ends. In germline, CDR1 is MNHNY, CDR2 SVGAGI (reference sequence). For the CDR3, the DNA is TGTGCCACCCGGGACGGAAACACCGGGGAGCTGTTTTTT. Its translation is CATRDGNTGELFF.

The rearrangement uses TRBV29-1 and TRBJ2-3; tentative D call: TRBD2 (6 bases). V dropped 7 bases and J dropped 0 bases, with 20 bases sitting between them. CDR1 and CDR2 (germline): SQVTM, ANQGSEA. The length of the CDR3 is 16 residues. In DNA, the CDR3 is TGCAGCGATCACAAGGAGGGAACCCGTAGCACAGATACGCAGTATTTT. Residues: CSDHKEGTRSTDTQYF.

Points on this clonotype: One junction end does not reproduce the germline sequence, and a read error may be involved. This chain uses TRBV18 with TRBJ1-2; 7 nucleotides line up with TRBD1. Germline values: CDR1 KGHSH, CDR2 LQKENI. This CDR3 comprises 14 residues. In nucleotides, the CDR3 is TGTGCCAGCTCGCCACAGGGGTCCAATAATGGCTACACCTTC. Its translation: CASSPQGSNNGYTF.

This clonotype was recorded many times. The genes are TRBV12-3 or TRBV12-4 and TRBJ1-3, with 8 bases matching TRBD1. The CDR3 covers 10 residues. Losses at the gene ends were 10 bases for V and 14 bases for J; bases not matched to a gene: 7. For the CDR3, the DNA is TGTGCCACACAACAGGGGGATCTATATTTT. Translated: CATQQGDLYF.

This chain joins TRBV10-3 and TRBJ1-5; D not resolved. Germline CDR1 ENHRY, CDR2 SYGVKD. This CDR3 has 16 residues. V lost 2 bases and J 3 bases, leaving 14 bases between the germline ends. DNA for the CDR3: TGTGCCATCAGTGAGGGGAAGGGTATTACCAATCAGCCCCAGCATTTT. This sequence encodes CAISEGKGITNQPQHF.

The chain is built from TRBV7-2 and TRBJ2-1, with 7 nucleotides matching TRBD1. Germline V gene lookup returns CDR1 SGHTA and CDR2 FQGNSA. J was trimmed by 6 bases and V by 2 bases; bases with no gene match: 7. This CDR3 has 15 residues. In DNA form, the CDR3 reads TGTGCCAGCAGCTTATCTAGGGGGCAAGGCAATGAGCAGTTCTTC. Residues: CASSLSRGQGNEQFF.

This chain uses TRBV3-1 with TRBJ2-3; tentative D call: TRBD2 (6 bases). V was clipped by 4 bases and J by 6 bases, with 14 bases between them. CDR1 and CDR2 from the germline V gene are LGHDT and YNNKEL (reference sequence). This CDR3 has 14 residues. CDR3 bases: TGTGCCAGCAGCCGCCGTGGAGGGGTGGATACGCAGTATTTT. It codes for CASSRRGGVDTQYF.

The CDR3 loop reads CAGGTDTGELFF. The CDR3 nucleotides are TGTGCCGGTGGGACCGACACCGGGGAGCTGTTTTTT. The chain employs TRBV2 and TRBJ2-2; possibly TRBD1 or TRBD2 for D (5 bases each). This CDR3 spans 12 amino acids. Germline V lookup: CDR1 SNHLY, CDR2 FYNNEI. V lost 11 bases and J 3 bases, leaving 10 bases between the germline ends. Full variable domain (outside the CDR3, taken from reference TRBV2 and TRBJ2-2): EPEVTQTPSHQVTQMGQEVILRCVPISNHLYFYWYRQILGQKVEFLVSFYNNEISEKSEIFDDQFSVERPDGSNFTLKIRSTKLEDSAMYFCAGGTDTGELFFGEGSRLTVL.

This clonotype was seen only a few times. The chain joins TRBV3-1 to TRBJ2-1; D is ambiguous. V was cut by 0 bases and J by 4 bases, with 7 bases left in between. The germline V gene encodes CDR1 LGHDT and CDR2 YNNKEL (reference sequence). CDR3 length: 14 residues. CDR3 nucleotides: TGTGCCAGCAGCCAAGATAGGTATTACAATGAGCAGTTCTTC. Translating it yields CASSQDRYYNEQFF.

V gene TRBV5-5 combines with J gene TRBJ2-1, with a tentative D call TRBD1 (6 bases). V was shortened by 0 bases and J by 0 bases, with 10 bases between the two germline ends. The germline gives CDR1 SGHKS, CDR2 YYEKEE (reference sequence). The CDR3 has 16 amino acids. The CDR3 is CASSLGRDTSYNEQFF. The CDR3 DNA reads TGTGCCAGCAGCTTGGGAAGGGACACCTCCTACAATGAGCAGTTCTTC. The full variable domain, its missing parts supplied by reference TRBV5-5 and TRBJ2-1, is DAGVTQSPTHLIKTRGQQVTLRCSPISGHKSVSWYQQVLGQGPQFIFQYYEKEERGRGNFPDRFSARQFPNYSSELNVNALLLGDSALYLCASSLGRDTSYNEQFFGPGTRLTVL.

The chain joins TRBV11-3 to TRBJ1-2; D perhaps matches TRBD1 (6 bases). V was clipped by 5 bases and J by 4 bases, with 11 bases between them. Per germline, CDR1 SGHNT and CDR2 YENEEA. The CDR3 runs to 13 residues. CDR3 protein: CASSAQGIYGYTF. Written as DNA, the CDR3 is TGTGCCAGCAGCGCTCAGGGGATCTATGGCTACACCTTC. Complete variable domain (other parts from reference TRBV11-3 and TRBJ1-2): EAGVVQSPRYKIIEKKQPVAFWCNPISGHNTLYWYLQNLGQGPELLIRYENEEAVDDSQLPKDRFSAERLKGVDSTLKIQPAELGDSAVYLCASSAQGIYGYTFGSGTRLTVV.